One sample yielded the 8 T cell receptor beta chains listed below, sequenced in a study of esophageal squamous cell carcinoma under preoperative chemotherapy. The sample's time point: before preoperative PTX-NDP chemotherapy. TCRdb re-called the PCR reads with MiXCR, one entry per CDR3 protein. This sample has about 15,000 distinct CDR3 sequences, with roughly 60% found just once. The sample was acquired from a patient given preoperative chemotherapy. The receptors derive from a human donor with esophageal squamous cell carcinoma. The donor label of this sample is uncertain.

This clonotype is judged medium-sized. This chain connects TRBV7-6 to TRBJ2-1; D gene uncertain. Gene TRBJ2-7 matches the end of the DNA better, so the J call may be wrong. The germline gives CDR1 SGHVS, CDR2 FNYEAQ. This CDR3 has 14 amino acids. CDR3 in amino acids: CASSPTARTEEQYF. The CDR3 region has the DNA TGTGCCAGCAGCCCCACGGCGAGAACTGAGGAGCAGTACTTC.

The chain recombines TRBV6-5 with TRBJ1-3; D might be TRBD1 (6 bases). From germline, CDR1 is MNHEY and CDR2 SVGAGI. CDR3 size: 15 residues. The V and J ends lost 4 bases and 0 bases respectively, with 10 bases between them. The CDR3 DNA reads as TGTGCCAGCAGTTCTGGACAGTCCTCTGGAAACACCATATATTTT. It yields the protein CASSSGQSSGNTIYF.

CDR3 bases: TGTGCCAGCAGTTCTCGAAGATACAGGGGAGGGACTGAAGCTTTCTTT. It specifies CASSSRRYRGGTEAFF. V usage is TRBV6-5 and J usage is TRBJ1-1; 7 nucleotides line up with TRBD1. With 4 bases clipped from V and 5 bases from J, the junction kept 13 bases outside the gene matches. CDR1 and CDR2 from the germline V gene are MNHEY and SVGAGI. CDR3 length equals 16 residues.

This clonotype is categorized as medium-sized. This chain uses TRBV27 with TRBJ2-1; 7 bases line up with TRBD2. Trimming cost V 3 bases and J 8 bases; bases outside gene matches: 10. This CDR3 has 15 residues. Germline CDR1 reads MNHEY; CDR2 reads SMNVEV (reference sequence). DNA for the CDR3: TGTGCCAGCAGTTTTAGGCGGGGGACGGGGGATGAGCAGTTCTTC. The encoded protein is CASSFRRGTGDEQFF.

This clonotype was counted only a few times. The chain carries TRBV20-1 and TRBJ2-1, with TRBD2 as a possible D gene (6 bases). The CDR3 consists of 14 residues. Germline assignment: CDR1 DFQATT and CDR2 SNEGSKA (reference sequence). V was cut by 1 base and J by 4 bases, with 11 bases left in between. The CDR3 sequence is CSARGLANYNEQFF. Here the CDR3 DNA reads TGCAGTGCTAGAGGTCTAGCGAATTACAATGAGCAGTTCTTC.

In DNA form, the CDR3 reads TGTGCCAGCAGCCAAGAAGTCCCGGGGAATCGGATCAAAAACATTCAGTACTTC. Its protein product is CASSQEVPGNRIKNIQYF. The rearrangement uses TRBV14 and TRBJ2-4; TRBD2 might be the D (5 bases). The V end lost 0 bases, the J end lost 3 bases, and 18 bases lay between the germline ends. Germline V gene data show CDR1 as SGHDN and CDR2 as FVKESK. CDR3 length equals 18 residues.

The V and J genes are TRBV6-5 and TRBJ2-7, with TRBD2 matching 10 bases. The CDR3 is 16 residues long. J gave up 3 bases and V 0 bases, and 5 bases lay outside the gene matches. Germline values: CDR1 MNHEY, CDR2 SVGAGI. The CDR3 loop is CASSYSSASGSYEQYF. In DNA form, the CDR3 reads TGTGCCAGCAGTTACTCGTCGGCTAGCGGGAGCTACGAGCAGTACTTC.

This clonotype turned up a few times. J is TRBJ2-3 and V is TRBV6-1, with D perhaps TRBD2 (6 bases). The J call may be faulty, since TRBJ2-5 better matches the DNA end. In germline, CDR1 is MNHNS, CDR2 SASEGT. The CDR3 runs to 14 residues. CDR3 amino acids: CASSGEAGTRTQYF. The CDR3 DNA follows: TGTGCCAGCAGTGGGGAGGCCGGGACCAGGACCCAGTACTTC.